The sequence of this T cell receptor (beta chain) was determined in a study of cytomegalovirus exposure and HLA in healthy donors. This clone showed up just a few times. Germline lookup yields CDR1 MNHEY and CDR2 SVGAGI. J was trimmed by 8 bases and V by 2 bases; bases with no gene match: 3. This CDR3 is built from 13 residues. The PCR made use of 60 Vbeta and 13 Jbeta primers. Sequenced by immunoSEQ multiplex PCR; TCRdb stores in-frame clones only, minus some. The profile covers about 88,000 clones, with less than 70% appearing a single time and 2.5% to 3% taken by the ten largest. The sample consisted of PBMCs. The chain uses TRBV6-5 and TRBJ2-1; 7 nucleotides match TRBD2. The receptor was derived from a man aged 50-60 years in good health and CMV-seronegative. CDR3 loop: CASSYAGEDEQFF. DNA for the CDR3: TGTGCCAGCAGTTACGCGGGAGAAGATGAGCAGTTCTTC.